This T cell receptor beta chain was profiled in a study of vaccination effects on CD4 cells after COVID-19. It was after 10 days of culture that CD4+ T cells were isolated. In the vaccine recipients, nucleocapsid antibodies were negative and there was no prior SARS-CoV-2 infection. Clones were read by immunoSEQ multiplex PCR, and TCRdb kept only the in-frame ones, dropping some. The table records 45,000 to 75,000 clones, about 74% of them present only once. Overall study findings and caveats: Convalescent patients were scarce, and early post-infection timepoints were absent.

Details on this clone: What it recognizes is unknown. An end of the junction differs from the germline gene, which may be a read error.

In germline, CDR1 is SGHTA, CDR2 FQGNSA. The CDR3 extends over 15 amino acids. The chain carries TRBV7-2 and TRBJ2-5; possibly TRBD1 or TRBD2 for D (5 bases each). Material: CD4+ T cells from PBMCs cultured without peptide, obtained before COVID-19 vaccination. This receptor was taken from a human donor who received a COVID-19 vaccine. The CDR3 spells CATSLAGTRRETQYF. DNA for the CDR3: TGTGCCACCAGCTTAGCCGGGACCCGGAGAGAGACCCAGTACTTC.